Shown below are 30 T cell receptor beta chains from a single sample sequenced in a study of T cell responses to AZD1222 COVID-19 vaccine. Repertoires were generated with immunoSEQ multiplex PCR, while TCRdb's copy carries only in-frame clones and drops some. The data contain 120,000 to 150,000 clones, under 95% of them singletons. Sequencing was performed on peripheral blood, taken on day 0 of AZD1222 vaccination. Every receptor here comes from an adult in good health.

The chain's CDR3 is CASSFYYNSPLHF. The CDR3, as DNA: TGTGCCAGCAGTTTCTATTATAATTCACCCCTCCACTTT. The V call is TRBV27, the J call TRBJ1-6; no firm D call. Germline V gives CDR1 MNHEY, CDR2 SMNVEV (reference sequence). The CDR3 runs 13 residues. V was cut by 3 bases and J by 4 bases, with 4 bases left in between.

This clone was found once. This chain connects TRBV28 to TRBJ2-7, with TRBD2 matching over 8 bases. The CDR3 runs to 14 residues. CDR1 and CDR2 (germline): MDHEN, SYDVKM. V shed 5 bases, J shed 6 bases, and the junction held 9 bases outside the gene matches. The CDR3 here is CASSAGTRTTEQYF. The CDR3 coding sequence is TGTGCCAGCAGTGCGGGGACTAGAACCACCGAGCAGTACTTC.

V gene TRBV6-5 combines with J gene TRBJ1-3; no clear D. V was pared by 0 bases and J by 10 bases, with 10 bases between. CDR1 and CDR2 from the germline V gene are MNHEY and SVGAGI. The CDR3 consists of 13 residues. As DNA, the CDR3 is TGTGCCAGCAGTTACTCCCGAGACAATACCATATATTTT. It encodes CASSYSRDNTIYF.

Points on this clone: An end of the junction differs from the germline gene, which may be a read error. The J gene is TRBJ2-2, the V gene TRBV11-2; 10 nucleotides align to TRBD2. Germline loops: CDR1 SGHAT, CDR2 FQNNGV. This CDR3 spans 18 amino acids. The CDR3: CASSLDNLAGAKTGELFF. Here the CDR3 DNA reads TGTGCCAGCAGCTTAGATAACCTAGCGGGAGCGAAAACCGGGGAGCTGTTTTTT.

This chain connects TRBV5-4 to TRBJ1-6; no clear D gene. The V end lost 5 bases, the J end lost 5 bases, and 17 bases lay between the germline ends. CDR1 and CDR2 from the germline V gene are SGHNT and YYREEE (reference sequence). The CDR3 is made up of 16 amino acids. For the CDR3, the DNA is TGTGCCAGCAGGCCGCGGTCAGAGCTACATAATTCACCCCTCCACTTT. Its translation is CASRPRSELHNSPLHF. Drawing the rest from reference TRBV5-4 and TRBJ1-6, the complete variable domain is ETGVTQSPTHLIKTRGQQVTLRCSSQSGHNTVSWYQQALGQGPQFIFQYYREEENGRGNFPPRFSGLQFPNYSSELNVNALELDDSALYLCASRPRSELHNSPLHFGNGTRLTVT.

The chain carries TRBV9 and TRBJ2-7; 7 positions match TRBD1. V shed 1 base, J shed 6 bases, and the junction held 4 bases outside the gene matches. In germline, CDR1 is SGDLS, CDR2 YYNGEE. This CDR3 has 13 amino acids. As DNA, the CDR3 is TGTGCCAGCAGCGTATGGGCAGGGGGCGAGCAGTACTTC. Protein: CASSVWAGGEQYF.

The gene calls are TRBV28 and TRBJ2-4, with D possibly matching TRBD1 (6 bases). In germline, CDR1 is MDHEN, CDR2 SYDVKM. V dropped 1 base and J dropped 8 bases, with 12 bases sitting between them. CDR3 length equals 14 residues. CDR3 nucleotide sequence: TGTGCCAGCAGTTTATCCCAGGACAGCGACATTCAGTACTTC. It is translated as CASSLSQDSDIQYF.

J is TRBJ2-5 and V is TRBV11-2, with 9 nucleotides matching TRBD1. CDR1 is SGHAT, CDR2 FQNNGV, per germline. The CDR3 has 15 residues. V lost 5 bases and J lost 5; bases outside the gene matches: 9. CDR3 DNA sequence: TGTGCCAGCAGCAGCGGACAGGGGCGGTCGGAGACCCAGTACTTC. It specifies CASSSGQGRSETQYF. The full variable domain, rest sourced from reference TRBV11-2 and TRBJ2-5, is EAGVAQSPRYKIIEKRQSVAFWCNPISGHATLYWYQQILGQGPKLLIQFQNNGVVDDSQLPKDRFSAERLKGVDSTLKIQPAKLEDSAVYLCASSSGQGRSETQYFGPGTRLLVL.

The rearrangement uses TRBV10-3 and TRBJ2-5, with D hard to call. From germline, CDR1 is ENHRY and CDR2 SYGVKD. Trimming removed 3 bases from V and 7 bases from J, with 9 bases in between. This CDR3 has 12 amino acids. CDR3 sequence: CAISDVVGTQYF. In DNA form, the CDR3 reads TGTGCCATCAGTGACGTCGTGGGGACCCAGTACTTC.

The chain recombines TRBV14 with TRBJ2-7; the match to TRBD1 covers 9 bases. This CDR3 has 15 amino acids. Germline CDR1 and CDR2: SGHDN and FVKESK. The V segment lost 6 bases and the J segment 3 bases; nucleotides outside the gene matches: 9. CDR3 loop: CASRRGQGSFYEQYF. For the CDR3, the DNA is TGTGCCAGCAGGCGGGGACAGGGATCCTTCTACGAGCAGTACTTC.

The V and J genes are TRBV5-4 and TRBJ2-7; 9 nucleotides align to TRBD2. Germline CDR1 reads SGHNT; CDR2 reads YYREEE (reference sequence). V shed 4 bases, J shed 8 bases, and the junction held 19 bases outside the gene matches. CDR3 size: 17 residues. This chain's CDR3 is CASSTGFYRGRAAKQYF. As DNA, the CDR3 is TGTGCCAGCAGCACCGGGTTTTATCGCGGGAGGGCCGCCAAGCAGTACTTC. Supplemented by reference TRBV5-4 and TRBJ2-7, the full variable domain reads ETGVTQSPTHLIKTRGQQVTLRCSSQSGHNTVSWYQQALGQGPQFIFQYYREEENGRGNFPPRFSGLQFPNYSSELNVNALELDDSALYLCASSTGFYRGRAAKQYFGPGTRLTVT.

The V gene is TRBV6-5, the J gene TRBJ2-3; D unresolved. CDR3 length: 12 amino acids. The germline V gene has CDR1 MNHEY and CDR2 SVGAGI. V lost 8 bases, J lost 0 bases, and 6 bases lay in between. The CDR3: CASGSSTDTQYF. The DNA of the CDR3 is TGTGCCAGCGGTTCTAGCACAGATACGCAGTATTTT.

The gene calls are TRBV18 and TRBJ2-4, with 12 bases matching TRBD1. Germline trimming cut 4 bases from V and 8 bases from J; bases unmatched to any gene: 12. This CDR3 spans 17 amino acids. Germline assignment: CDR1 KGHSH and CDR2 LQKENI. CDR3 sequence reads: CASSLFRDRGPVDIQYF. CDR3 nucleotides: TGTGCCAGCTCACTTTTCCGGGACAGGGGGCCGGTGGACATTCAGTACTTC.

The genes are TRBV5-1 and TRBJ2-1, with 12 bases fitting TRBD1. After removal of 2 bases from V and 5 bases from J, the junction contained 8 bases not matched to a gene. The CDR3 has 17 amino acids. Per the germline V gene, CDR1 is SGHRS and CDR2 is YFSETQ. The CDR3: CASSFIPGTGGHNEQFF. DNA for the CDR3: TGCGCCAGCAGCTTTATTCCCGGGACAGGGGGCCACAATGAGCAGTTCTTC.

A word on this clone: Relative to the germline gene, one junction end is altered; a read error may explain this. The chain couples TRBV6-1 to TRBJ1-1, with D perhaps TRBD1 (5 bases). The germline gives CDR1 MNHNS, CDR2 SASEGT. The length of the CDR3 is 16 residues. The CDR3 DNA sequence: TGTGCCAACAGTGATACAAATAAACCGGGGGGGACTGAAGCTTTCTTT. It translates to CANSDTNKPGGTEAFF.

The CDR3 is CASSYLTGNYEQYF. Here the CDR3 DNA reads TGTGCCAGCAGTTACTTGACAGGGAACTACGAGCAGTACTTC. The rearrangement joins TRBV6-5 to TRBJ2-7; 7 bases line up with TRBD1. The CDR3 is 14 amino acids. CDR1 is MNHEY, CDR2 SVGAGI, per germline. Unmatched junction bases numbered 3, after V lost 1 base and J lost 3 bases.

The CDR3 nucleotides read TGTGCCAGCAGCTTTCAGGGTGCCGGCGAAAAACTGTTTTTT. Translating it yields CASSFQGAGEKLFF. The chain recombines TRBV5-4 with TRBJ1-4; maybe TRBD1 (5 bases). Germline loops: CDR1 SGHNT, CDR2 YYREEE (reference sequence). The CDR3 length is 14 residues. Trimming cost V 2 bases and J 8 bases, with 13 bases left between them.

This sequence joins TRBV19 and TRBJ2-4; D uncertain. Trimming cost V 1 base and J 6 bases, with 13 bases left between them. The CDR3 covers 15 residues. Germline CDR1 reads LNHDA; CDR2 reads SQIVND (reference sequence). The CDR3 sequence is CASSIAPRSGNIQYF. Here the CDR3 DNA reads TGTGCCAGTAGTATAGCTCCTAGGTCTGGAAACATTCAGTACTTC.

CDR3 amino acids: CASSLAGGAYEQYF. CDR3 DNA: TGTGCCAGCAGCTTGGCGGGGGGAGCCTACGAGCAGTACTTC. This chain links TRBV5-4 with TRBJ2-7; TRBD2 matches at 7 bases. J gave up 2 bases and V 0 bases, and 2 bases lay outside the gene matches. The CDR3 loop spans 14 amino acids. The germline V gene encodes CDR1 SGHNT and CDR2 YYREEE (reference sequence).

The chain has TRBV9 and TRBJ2-7; TRBD2 is a possible D gene (5 bases). The CDR3 has 16 amino acids. V was clipped by 0 bases and J by 4 bases, with 17 bases between them. Germline V gene data show CDR1 as SGDLS and CDR2 as YYNGEE. Here the CDR3 DNA reads TGTGCCAGCAGCGTAGGGATTGGAGAGGGTCTTTACGAGCAGTACTTC. This codes for CASSVGIGEGLYEQYF.

This chain links TRBV3-1 (or the pseudogene TRBV3-2) with TRBJ2-3, with 8 bases that match TRBD1. J gave up 0 bases and V 4 bases, and 0 bases lay outside the gene matches. CDR3 length: 14 residues. Germline V gene data show CDR1 as LGHDT and CDR2 as YNNKEL (reference sequence). CDR3 in amino acids: CASSRQGSTDTQYF. As DNA, the CDR3 is TGTGCCAGCAGCCGACAGGGGAGCACAGATACGCAGTATTTT.

The chain links TRBV5-4 to TRBJ1-4; D gene unclear. V lost 0 bases to trimming and J lost 3 bases, with 9 bases between them. Germline V lookup: CDR1 SGHNT, CDR2 YYREEE (reference sequence). This CDR3 has 15 residues. The chain's CDR3 is CASSLDPGPNEKLFF. CDR3 in DNA: TGTGCCAGCAGCTTGGACCCAGGCCCTAATGAAAAACTGTTTTTT.

The CDR3 bases are TGCGCCAGCAGCCGGTCGGCGAGCGGGACCACAGATACGCAGTATTTT. Its translation: CASSRSASGTTDTQYF. This rearrangement joins TRBV5-1 to TRBJ2-3, with TRBD2 matching over 7 bases. V lost 4 bases and J lost 2; bases outside the gene matches: 10. The CDR3 has 16 residues. The germline gives CDR1 SGHRS, CDR2 YFSETQ. The full variable domain, with the rest looked up from reference TRBV5-1 and TRBJ2-3, is KAGVTQTPRYLIKTRGQQVTLSCSPISGHRSVSWYQQTPGQGLQFLFEYFSETQRNKGNFPGRFSGRQFSNSRSEMNVSTLELGDSALYLCASSRSASGTTDTQYFGPGTRLTVL.

The chain's CDR3 is CASSSWGAGYGYTF. In DNA, the CDR3 is TGTGCCAGCAGTTCCTGGGGGGCCGGGTATGGCTACACCTTC. The gene calls are TRBV28 and TRBJ1-2; D is perhaps TRBD1 (6 bases). The CDR3 covers 14 residues. Trimming took 4 bases from V and 5 from J, leaving 14 bases between them. CDR1 and CDR2 from the germline V gene are MDHEN and SYDVKM.

The chain is built from TRBV19 and TRBJ1-1; no firm D call. This CDR3 has 14 residues. The V and J ends lost 9 bases and 0 bases respectively, with 14 bases between them. Germline-derived CDR1 and CDR2 are LNHDA and SQIVND (reference sequence). CDR3 DNA sequence: TGTGCCAGCAGATTCCGGGAATTGAACACTGAAGCTTTCTTT. Its translation is CASRFRELNTEAFF.

About this clone: Its ends do not fully match the called genes, so a read error is possible. The chain recombines TRBV12-3 or TRBV12-4 with TRBJ2-1, with D tentatively TRBD1 (5 bases). The CDR3 covers 10 residues. The CDR3 DNA reads TGTGCCAGTAGTGGACAATACTTGGTCTTC. It translates to CASSGQYLVF.

The rearrangement links TRBV7-9 to TRBJ2-3; TRBD2 aligns across 7 bases. Germline lookup yields CDR1 SEHNR and CDR2 FQNEAQ (reference sequence). The CDR3 is made up of 17 amino acids. The junction had 9 bases not matched to a gene; V was cut back by 1 base and J by 2 bases. CDR3 in amino acids: CASSLVPLAELTDTQYF. The CDR3 DNA reads TGTGCCAGCAGCTTAGTCCCCCTAGCGGAACTCACAGATACGCAGTATTTT.

The gene calls are TRBV11-3 and TRBJ2-1; 7 bases are shared with TRBD1. CDR1 is SGHNT and CDR2 is YENEEA in the germline V gene. CDR3 length: 13 amino acids. After removal of 5 bases from V and 9 bases from J, the junction contained 7 bases not matched to a gene. The CDR3 DNA is TGTGCCAGCAGCAAAGGGGGCCTTACTGAGCAGTTCTTC. Translated, it gives CASSKGGLTEQFF.

The rearrangement joins TRBV2 to TRBJ1-4; D perhaps matches TRBD1 (6 bases). V was trimmed by 1 base and J by 4 bases, leaving 7 bases between them. The CDR3 has 14 residues. Looked up from germline, CDR1 is SNHLY and CDR2 is FYNNEI. CDR3 in DNA: TGTGCCAGCAGTGAAGACAGGGATAATGAAAAACTGTTTTTT. Translated, it gives CASSEDRDNEKLFF.

The chain links TRBV4-1 to TRBJ2-1, with 10 bases aligning to TRBD2. The CDR3 spans 17 residues. The J segment lost 4 bases and the V segment lost 1 base, leaving 7 bases of the junction unmatched. In germline, CDR1 is MGHRA, CDR2 YSYEKL. CDR3 in amino acids: CASSQGSTSGIYNEQFF. The CDR3 DNA reads as TGCGCCAGCAGCCAAGGATCCACTAGCGGGATATACAATGAGCAGTTCTTC.